The 30 T cell receptor beta chains given below trace back to one sample, sequenced in a study of OX40 agonist ivuxolimab in advanced cancers. Library preparation employed the immunoSEQ multiplex PCR assay. This immuneACCESS table, as held by TCRdb, lists in-frame sequences with V and J called but not all clones. Of the missing ones, under half trace to an unresolved V gene in checked studies; the others have no known cause. For this sample there are about 29,000 clones; roughly nine tenths appear just once. Over 8.5% of the sample rests with the top ten. This specimen was CD4+ or CD8+ T cells sorted from blood, taken in a trial of the OX40 agonist ivuxolimab. Source of these receptors: an adult with an advanced solid tumor such as melanoma, head and neck, liver or kidney cancer.

The CDR3 protein is CASSEGGWNTEAFF. In DNA form, the CDR3 reads TGTGCCAGCAGTGAAGGTGGATGGAACACTGAAGCTTTCTTT. The chain joins TRBV6-1 to TRBJ1-1; D gene unclear. The CDR3 contains 14 residues. Trimming stripped 1 base from V and 1 base from J, with 7 bases between. In germline, CDR1 is MNHNS, CDR2 SASEGT.

The chain combines TRBV27 with TRBJ2-7; possible D gene TRBD2, 5 bases. The CDR3 has 14 amino acids. The germline V gene encodes CDR1 MNHEY and CDR2 SMNVEV (reference sequence). Trimming removed 2 bases at V and 2 bases at J, with 10 bases between. CDR3 nucleotide sequence: TGTGCCAGCAGTTTAGGGAGAGCAGCCTACGAGCAGTACTTC. Protein product: CASSLGRAAYEQYF.

The chain has TRBV7-9 and TRBJ2-7; D is perhaps TRBD1 (5 bases). CDR3 length: 15 amino acids. Trimming took 1 base from V and 1 from J, leaving 11 bases between them. Germline CDR1 reads SEHNR; CDR2 reads FQNEAQ (reference sequence). In DNA form, the CDR3 reads TGTGCCAGCAGCTTAGGTCAGGGATTTTCCTACGAGCAGTACTTC. Translating gives CASSLGQGFSYEQYF.

The chain links TRBV2 to TRBJ2-7, with TRBD2 matching 13 bases. In germline, CDR1 is SNHLY, CDR2 FYNNEI. The CDR3 loop spans 14 amino acids. Losses at the gene ends were 5 bases for V and 6 bases for J; bases not matched to a gene: 4. Here the CDR3 reads CASSPGLAGSEQYF. The CDR3 nucleotides read TGTGCCAGCAGTCCGGGACTAGCGGGGAGCGAGCAGTACTTC.

The J gene is TRBJ2-1, the V gene TRBV6-5; TRBD2 matches 13 bases. The CDR3 covers 15 residues. CDR1 is MNHEY and CDR2 is SVGAGI in the germline V gene. Unmatched junction bases numbered 6, after V lost 5 bases and J lost 8 bases. The CDR3 DNA sequence: TGTGCCAGCAGTGTGACTAGCGGGGGGCCCCATGAGCAGTTCTTC. Translated: CASSVTSGGPHEQFF.

CDR3 coding DNA: TGCGCCAGCAGCCAAGTGTGGGGACACCTAATTGAAGATAACATTCAGTACTTC. Translating gives CASSQVWGHLIEDNIQYF. This chain connects TRBV4-1 to TRBJ2-4; possibly TRBD1 for D (6 bases). Germline loops: CDR1 MGHRA, CDR2 YSYEKL. The CDR3 is made up of 18 amino acids. The V end lost 1 base, the J end lost 7 bases, and 23 bases lay between the germline ends.

The chain uses TRBV20-1 and TRBJ2-7; D unclear. From germline, CDR1 is DFQATT and CDR2 SNEGSKA (reference sequence). The CDR3 extends over 11 amino acids. Between the trimmed V and J ends, which lost 4 bases and 6 bases, there was a span of 10 bases. The chain's CDR3 is CSAKKLSEQYF. As DNA, the CDR3 is TGCAGTGCTAAAAAGCTTAGCGAGCAGTACTTC.

V gene TRBV4-3 combines with J gene TRBJ2-1, with 10 positions matching TRBD2. The CDR3 contains 15 residues. Germline V lookup: CDR1 LGHNA, CDR2 YSLEER. V lost 1 base to trimming and J lost 7 bases; unmatched junction nucleotides: 4. The CDR3 bases are TGCGCCAGCAGCCAAGGGGCTAGCGGGAGTAATGAGCAGTTCTTC. It is translated as CASSQGASGSNEQFF.

The rearrangement uses TRBV9 and TRBJ1-5, with D possibly TRBD1 on 5 matching bases. Deletions cut 4 bases from V and 4 bases from J, with 12 bases between. Germline V gene lookup returns CDR1 SGDLS and CDR2 YYNGEE. The CDR3 consists of 14 residues. CDR3 amino acids: CASSPHGGNQPQHF. CDR3 coding DNA: TGTGCCAGCAGCCCCCATGGGGGGAATCAGCCCCAGCATTTT.

This clone has just a few counts. The J gene is TRBJ1-1, the V gene TRBV2; a weak D match, TRBD1 (6 bases). V shed 3 bases and J shed 7 bases, with 15 bases lying between them. CDR1 and CDR2 from the germline V gene are SNHLY and FYNNEI. CDR3 length: 14 amino acids. The CDR3 bases are TGTGCCAGCAGTGATGGTTGGGGGCTTAGTGAAGCTTTCTTT. It translates to CASSDGWGLSEAFF.

The CDR3 DNA follows: TGCGCCAGCAGCCAAGAATCGTACAGGGTAGGAGGCGAAGCTTTCTTT. Amino acids: CASSQESYRVGGEAFF. The V gene is TRBV4-1, the J gene TRBJ1-1, with D possibly being TRBD1 (6 bases). The germline CDR1 and CDR2 sequences are MGHRA and YSYEKL. The CDR3 is made up of 16 amino acids. The V end was cut by 0 bases, the J end by 8 bases, with 19 bases between.

This clone has only one observation. V is TRBV7-2 and J is TRBJ1-3; 7 bases match TRBD1. CDR3 length: 17 amino acids. V gave up 1 base and J gave up 0 bases; unmatched junction bases: 6. Per germline, CDR1 SGHTA and CDR2 FQGNSA. DNA for the CDR3: TGTGCCAGCAGCTTAGGGACAGGATGGGCCTCTGGAAACACCATATATTTT. Protein sequence: CASSLGTGWASGNTIYF. Full variable domain (outside the CDR3, taken from reference TRBV7-2 and TRBJ1-3): GAGVSQSPSNKVTEKGKDVELRCDPISGHTALYWYRQSLGQGLEFLIYFQGNSAPDKSGLPSDRFSAERTGGSVSTLTIQRTQQEDSAVYLCASSLGTGWASGNTIYFGEGSWLTVV.

J is TRBJ2-4 and V is TRBV12-1; the table's D call TRBD2 went unverified against the DNA. TRBV12-1 is termed a pseudogene. This CDR3 has 13 residues. The chain's CDR3 is CASSFPGGDIQYF. CDR3 sequence (DNA): TGTGCCAGCAGCTTTCCCGGGGGAGACATTCAGTACTTC.

This chain joins TRBV7-9 and TRBJ2-7; TRBD1 matches 9 bases. Germline CDR1 SEHNR, CDR2 FQNEAQ (reference sequence). Trimming removed 5 bases from V and 4 bases from J; junction bases left unmatched: 15. The CDR3 is 17 residues long. The CDR3 spells CASSNGLSGTGLYEQYF. For the CDR3, the DNA is TGTGCCAGCAGCAATGGTCTTTCCGGGACAGGGTTGTACGAGCAGTACTTC.

CDR3 loop: CASSSDQGPYNEQFF. DNA for the CDR3: TGTGCCAGCAGCTCTGACCAAGGGCCCTACAATGAGCAGTTCTTC. The chain has TRBV5-4 and TRBJ2-1; no definite D call. This CDR3 contains 15 residues. V dropped 3 bases and J dropped 2 bases, with 12 bases sitting between them. The germline gives CDR1 SGHNT, CDR2 YYREEE (reference sequence).

The rearrangement uses TRBV19 and TRBJ1-4; no clear D. Germline CDR1 and CDR2: LNHDA and SQIVND (reference sequence). The CDR3 runs 11 residues. The V end was cut by 9 bases, the J end by 8 bases, with 10 bases between. The CDR3 loop reads CASGAWEKLFF. DNA of the CDR3: TGTGCCAGCGGTGCGTGGGAAAAACTGTTTTTT.

V and J are TRBV29-1 and TRBJ1-2; no firm D call. V was cut by 4 bases and J by 1 base, with 16 bases left in between. Per germline, CDR1 SQVTM and CDR2 ANQGSEA. The CDR3 has 15 residues. The CDR3 reads CSVAAYGVNNYGYTF. Here the CDR3 DNA reads TGCAGCGTTGCTGCTTACGGGGTGAATAACTATGGCTACACCTTC.

CDR3 coding DNA: TGTGCCTGGAGTGTCTGGTGGGCCCAAGAGACCCAGTACTTC. Its translation: CAWSVWWAQETQYF. The chain uses TRBV30 and TRBJ2-5; D not certain. The CDR3 extends over 14 amino acids. Deletions cut 0 bases from V and 1 base from J, with 9 bases between. Germline-derived CDR1 and CDR2 are GTSNPN and SVGIG (reference sequence).

CDR3 in DNA: TGTGCCAGCAGCTTAGTAAGTGGGCCGGCCTTCTCTGGAAACACCATATATTTT. Amino acids: CASSLVSGPAFSGNTIYF. The chain is built from TRBV11-2 and TRBJ1-3, with D hard to call. Trimming took off 1 base at V and 0 bases at J, with 16 bases between the two ends. This CDR3 comprises 18 residues. CDR1 is SGHAT and CDR2 is FQNNGV in the germline V gene.

This clone showed up just once. The V gene is TRBV4-2, the J gene TRBJ2-5; 8 positions match TRBD1. Judging by the DNA end, TRBJ2-7 fits better; the J call may be wrong. Germline values: CDR1 LGHNA, CDR2 YNFKEQ. The CDR3 has 15 amino acids. The CDR3 region is CASSQGTGTAYEQYF. For the CDR3, the DNA is TGTGCCAGCAGCCAAGGGACAGGGACGGCCTACGAGCAGTACTTC.

This rearrangement joins TRBV7-3 to TRBJ1-2, with unresolved D. The germline CDR1 and CDR2 sequences are SGHTA and FQGTGA. The germline V and J ends were trimmed by 0 bases and 8 bases, with 10 bases remaining between them. This CDR3 is built from 13 residues. The DNA for the CDR3 is TGTGCCAGCAGCTTAACAGGGTTCGAGGGCTACACCTTC. Amino acid sequence: CASSLTGFEGYTF.

The chain links TRBV13 to TRBJ1-1, with D possibly TRBD1 on 5 matching bases. CDR3 length: 17 amino acids. V was clipped by 5 bases and J by 3 bases, with 22 bases between them. Germline-derived CDR1 and CDR2 are PRHDT and FYEKMQ (reference sequence). CDR3: CASSLNFGAKRDTEAFF. The CDR3 bases are TGTGCCAGCAGCCTCAACTTCGGGGCGAAAAGGGACACTGAAGCTTTCTTT.

There are a few counts of this clone. The chain employs TRBV6-5 and TRBJ2-7; D perhaps matches TRBD1 (6 bases). This CDR3 is built from 13 residues. The V gene lost 6 bases and the J gene lost 1 base, with 10 bases spanning the gap. Per germline, CDR1 MNHEY and CDR2 SVGAGI. CDR3 nucleotides: TGTGCCAGCAGCAAGGGGGAATCCTACGAGCAGTACTTC. Encoded protein: CASSKGESYEQYF.

This clone was counted a single time. The rearrangement links TRBV28 to TRBJ2-7, with D possibly called TRBD1 or TRBD2 (5 bases each). Germline V gene lookup returns CDR1 MDHEN and CDR2 SYDVKM. V lost 3 bases to trimming and J lost 4 bases, with 13 bases between them. The CDR3 is 14 residues long. The CDR3 DNA reads TGTGCCAGCAGTTTCTACCCGTGGGGGTACGAGCAGTACTTC. Translated: CASSFYPWGYEQYF.

This clone was seen once. This chain joins TRBV28 and TRBJ2-7, with TRBD1 as a possible D gene (5 bases). Germline V CDR1 and CDR2: MDHEN, SYDVKM. The V and J ends lost 4 bases and 1 base respectively, with 11 bases between them. The CDR3 extends over 14 amino acids. CDR3 in DNA: TGTGCCAGCAGTTACACGGACACATCCTACGAGCAGTACTTC. This translates into CASSYTDTSYEQYF.

The chain combines TRBV5-6 with TRBJ1-2; D is ambiguous. The V and J ends lost 6 bases and 5 bases respectively, with 14 bases between them. The V gene's germline CDR1 is SGHDT and CDR2 YYEEEE. This CDR3 comprises 13 residues. The CDR3 reads CASNHGGVYGYTF. CDR3 coding DNA: TGTGCCAGCAACCACGGAGGTGTTTATGGCTACACCTTC. The complete variable domain, with remaining parts taken from reference TRBV5-6 and TRBJ1-2, reads DAGVTQSPTHLIKTRGQQVTLRCSPKSGHDTVSWYQQALGQGPQFIFQYYEEEERQRGNFPDRFSGHQFPNYSSELNVNALLLGDSALYLCASNHGGVYGYTFGSGTRLTVV.

The V and J genes are TRBV5-4 and TRBJ2-7; 10 bases match TRBD2. CDR3 size: 14 residues. CDR1 SGHNT and CDR2 YYREEE come from the germline V gene (reference sequence). The junction had 2 bases not matched to a gene; V was cut back by 3 bases and J by 2 bases. The CDR3 is CASSWTSGAYEQYF. CDR3 nucleotides: TGTGCCAGCAGCTGGACTAGCGGAGCCTACGAGCAGTACTTC.

This CDR3 is CASINLWGNYGYTF. In DNA, the CDR3 is TGTGCCAGCATCAACCTTTGGGGCAACTATGGCTACACCTTC. The chain couples TRBV5-6 to TRBJ1-2; a possible D gene is TRBD1 (5 bases). This CDR3 has 14 amino acids. CDR1 SGHDT and CDR2 YYEEEE come from the germline V gene. Trimming shortened V by 6 bases and J by 2 bases, and 14 bases separated the two germline ends.

In its sample, this clone ranks as medium-sized. The rearrangement links TRBV6-1 to TRBJ2-7; 7 bases match TRBD1. The length of the CDR3 is 15 residues. J was trimmed by 0 bases and V by 4 bases; bases with no gene match: 6. Germline V gives CDR1 MNHNS, CDR2 SASEGT. The DNA of the CDR3 is TGTGCCAGCAGTGGGTCAGGACAGGACTCCTACGAGCAGTACTTC. It is translated as CASSGSGQDSYEQYF.

V and J are TRBV7-9 and TRBJ1-1; 8 bases are a match to TRBD1. Germline CDR1 is SEHNR and CDR2 is FQNEAQ (reference sequence). The CDR3 is 15 amino acids. The V gene end was trimmed by 7 bases and the J gene end by 2 bases; junction bases not matched to a gene: 9. The CDR3 here is CASILSDRANTEAFF. The DNA for the CDR3 is TGTGCCAGCATCCTATCGGACAGGGCTAACACTGAAGCTTTCTTT.